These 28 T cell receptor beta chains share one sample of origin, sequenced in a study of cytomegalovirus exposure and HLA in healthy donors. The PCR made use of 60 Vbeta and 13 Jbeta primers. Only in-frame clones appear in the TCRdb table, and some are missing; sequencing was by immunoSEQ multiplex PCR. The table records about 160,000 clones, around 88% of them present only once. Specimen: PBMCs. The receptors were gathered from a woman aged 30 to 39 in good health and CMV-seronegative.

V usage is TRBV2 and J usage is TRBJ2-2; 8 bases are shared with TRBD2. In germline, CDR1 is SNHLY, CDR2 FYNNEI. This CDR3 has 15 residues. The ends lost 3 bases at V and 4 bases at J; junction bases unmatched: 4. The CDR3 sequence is CASSDIAGPTGELFF. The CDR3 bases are TGTGCCAGCAGTGATATAGCGGGGCCCACCGGGGAGCTGTTTTTT. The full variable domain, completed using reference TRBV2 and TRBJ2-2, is EPEVTQTPSHQVTQMGQEVILRCVPISNHLYFYWYRQILGQKVEFLVSFYNNEISEKSEIFDDQFSVERPDGSNFTLKIRSTKLEDSAMYFCASSDIAGPTGELFFGEGSRLTVL.

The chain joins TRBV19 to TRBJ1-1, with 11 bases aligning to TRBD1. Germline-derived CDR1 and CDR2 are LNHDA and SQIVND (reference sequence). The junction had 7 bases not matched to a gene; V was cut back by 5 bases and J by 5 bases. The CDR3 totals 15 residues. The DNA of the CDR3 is TGTGCCAGTAGTCCGACCGGGACAGGGGGAACTGAAGCTTTCTTT. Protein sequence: CASSPTGTGGTEAFF.

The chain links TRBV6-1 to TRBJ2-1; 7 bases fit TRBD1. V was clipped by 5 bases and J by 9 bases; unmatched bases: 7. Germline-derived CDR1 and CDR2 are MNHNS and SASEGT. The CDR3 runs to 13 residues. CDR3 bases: TGTGCCAGCAGTCGGGGACAGCGCGGTGAGCAGTTCTTC. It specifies CASSRGQRGEQFF.

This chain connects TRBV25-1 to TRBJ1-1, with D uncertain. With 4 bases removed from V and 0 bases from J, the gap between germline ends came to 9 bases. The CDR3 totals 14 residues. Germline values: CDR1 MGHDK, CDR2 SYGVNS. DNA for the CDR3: TGTGCCAGCAGTGCCGACACCGTGAACACTGAAGCTTTCTTT. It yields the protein CASSADTVNTEAFF.

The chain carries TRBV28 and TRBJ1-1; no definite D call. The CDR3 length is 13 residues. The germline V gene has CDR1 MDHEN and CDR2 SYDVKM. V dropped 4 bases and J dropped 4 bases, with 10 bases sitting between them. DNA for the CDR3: TGTGCCAGCAGTTCCCCCGGAGTCACTGAAGCTTTCTTT. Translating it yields CASSSPGVTEAFF.

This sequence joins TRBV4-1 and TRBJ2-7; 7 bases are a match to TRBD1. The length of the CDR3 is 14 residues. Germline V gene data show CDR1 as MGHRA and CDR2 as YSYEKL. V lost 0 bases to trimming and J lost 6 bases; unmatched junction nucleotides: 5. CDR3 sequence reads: CASSQDSQGVEQYF. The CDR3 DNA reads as TGCGCCAGCAGCCAAGATTCCCAGGGGGTCGAGCAGTACTTC.

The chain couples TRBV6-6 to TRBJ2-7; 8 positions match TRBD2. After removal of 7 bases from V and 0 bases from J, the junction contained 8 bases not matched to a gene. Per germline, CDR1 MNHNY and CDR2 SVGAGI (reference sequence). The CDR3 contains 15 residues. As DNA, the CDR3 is TGTGCCAGCACCCACGGGGGGGGTCTCTCCTACGAGCAGTACTTC. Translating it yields CASTHGGGLSYEQYF.

The CDR3 sequence: CASSQGHPRQGFNIQYF. The CDR3 nucleotides are TGCGCCAGCAGCCAAGGTCATCCGAGACAGGGTTTTAACATTCAGTACTTC. This chain uses TRBV4-3 with TRBJ2-4, with 7 bases lining up with TRBD1. CDR1 and CDR2 (germline): LGHNA, YSLEER. V was pared by 1 base and J by 7 bases, with 13 bases of the junction left unmatched. This CDR3 is 17 amino acids long.

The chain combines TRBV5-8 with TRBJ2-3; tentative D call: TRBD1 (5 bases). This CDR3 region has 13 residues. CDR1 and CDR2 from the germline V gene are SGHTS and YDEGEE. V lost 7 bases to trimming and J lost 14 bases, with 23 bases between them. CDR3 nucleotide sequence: TGTGCCAGCGGATCGACAGCTACCTCATGGGGGTATTTT. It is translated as CASGSTATSWGYF. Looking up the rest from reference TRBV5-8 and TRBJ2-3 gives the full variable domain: EAGVTQSPTHLIKTRGQQATLRCSPISGHTSVYWYQQALGLGLQFLLWYDEGEERNRGNFPPRFSGRQFPNYSSELNVNALELEDSALYLCASGSTATSWGYFGPGTRLTVL.

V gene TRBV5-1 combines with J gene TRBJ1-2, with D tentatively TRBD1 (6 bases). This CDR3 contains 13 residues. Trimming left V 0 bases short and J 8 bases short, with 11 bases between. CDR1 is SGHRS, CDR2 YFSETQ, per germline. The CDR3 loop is CASSLGQERGYTF. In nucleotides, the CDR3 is TGCGCCAGCAGCTTGGGACAGGAAAGGGGCTACACCTTC. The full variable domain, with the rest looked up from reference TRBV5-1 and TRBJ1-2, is KAGVTQTPRYLIKTRGQQVTLSCSPISGHRSVSWYQQTPGQGLQFLFEYFSETQRNKGNFPGRFSGRQFSNSRSEMNVSTLELGDSALYLCASSLGQERGYTFGSGTRLTVV.

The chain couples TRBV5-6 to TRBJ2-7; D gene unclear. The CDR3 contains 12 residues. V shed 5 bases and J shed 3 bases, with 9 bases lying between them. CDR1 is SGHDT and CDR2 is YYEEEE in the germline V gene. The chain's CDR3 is CASRGGNYEQYF. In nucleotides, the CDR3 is TGTGCCAGCAGAGGCGGAAACTACGAGCAGTACTTC.

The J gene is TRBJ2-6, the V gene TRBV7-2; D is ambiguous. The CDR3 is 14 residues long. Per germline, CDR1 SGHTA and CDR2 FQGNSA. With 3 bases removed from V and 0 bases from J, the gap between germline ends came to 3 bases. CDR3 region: CASSFLSGANVLTF. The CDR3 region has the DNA TGTGCCAGCAGCTTCCTCTCTGGGGCCAACGTCCTGACTTTC.

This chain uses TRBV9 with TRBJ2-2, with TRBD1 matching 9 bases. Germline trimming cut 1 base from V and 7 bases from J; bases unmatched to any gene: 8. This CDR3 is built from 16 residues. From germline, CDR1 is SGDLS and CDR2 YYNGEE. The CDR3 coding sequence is TGTGCCAGCAGCGTACCCACAGGGGGCGGTATCGGGGAGCTGTTTTTT. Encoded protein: CASSVPTGGGIGELFF.

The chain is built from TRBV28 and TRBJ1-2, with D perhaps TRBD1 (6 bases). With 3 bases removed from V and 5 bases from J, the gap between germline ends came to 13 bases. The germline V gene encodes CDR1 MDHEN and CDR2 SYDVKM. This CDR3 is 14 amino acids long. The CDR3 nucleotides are TGTGCCAGCAGTTTGGACAGTTCGGGGTATGGCTACACCTTC. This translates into CASSLDSSGYGYTF.

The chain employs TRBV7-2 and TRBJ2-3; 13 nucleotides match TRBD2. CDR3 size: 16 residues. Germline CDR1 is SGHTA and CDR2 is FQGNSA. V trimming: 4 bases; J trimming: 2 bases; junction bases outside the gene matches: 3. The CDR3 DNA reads TGTGCCAGCAGCTCGGGACTAGCGGGACCCACAGATACGCAGTATTTT. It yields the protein CASSSGLAGPTDTQYF.

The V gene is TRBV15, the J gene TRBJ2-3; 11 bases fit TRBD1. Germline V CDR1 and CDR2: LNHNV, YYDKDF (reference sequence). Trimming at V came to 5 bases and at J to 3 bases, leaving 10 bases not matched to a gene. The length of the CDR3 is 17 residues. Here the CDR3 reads CATSPRGTGGKTDTQYF. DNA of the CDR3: TGTGCCACCAGCCCACGAGGGACAGGGGGGAAGACAGATACGCAGTATTTT.

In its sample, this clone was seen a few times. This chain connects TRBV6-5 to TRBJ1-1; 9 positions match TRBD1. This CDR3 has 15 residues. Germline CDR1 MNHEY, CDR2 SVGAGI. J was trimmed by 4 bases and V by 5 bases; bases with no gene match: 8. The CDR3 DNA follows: TGTGCCAGCAGTCTAAACAGGGGGCGGGCCACTGAAGCTTTCTTT. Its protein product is CASSLNRGRATEAFF.

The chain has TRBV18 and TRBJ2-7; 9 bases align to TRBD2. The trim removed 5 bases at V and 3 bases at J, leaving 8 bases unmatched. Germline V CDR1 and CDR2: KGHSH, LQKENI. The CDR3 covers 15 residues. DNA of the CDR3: TGTGCCAGCTCATCAGCTTCAGCGGGAGGCTACGAGCAGTACTTC. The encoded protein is CASSSASAGGYEQYF.

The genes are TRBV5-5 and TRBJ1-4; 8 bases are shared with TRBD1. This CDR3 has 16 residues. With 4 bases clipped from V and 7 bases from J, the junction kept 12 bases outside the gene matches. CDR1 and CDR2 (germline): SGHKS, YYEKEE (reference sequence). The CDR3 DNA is TGTGCCAGCAGCACCAGACAGGGGCCTCGGGGTGAAAAACTGTTTTTT. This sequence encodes CASSTRQGPRGEKLFF. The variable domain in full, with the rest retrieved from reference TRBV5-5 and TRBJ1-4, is DAGVTQSPTHLIKTRGQQVTLRCSPISGHKSVSWYQQVLGQGPQFIFQYYEKEERGRGNFPDRFSARQFPNYSSELNVNALLLGDSALYLCASSTRQGPRGEKLFFGSGTQLSVL.

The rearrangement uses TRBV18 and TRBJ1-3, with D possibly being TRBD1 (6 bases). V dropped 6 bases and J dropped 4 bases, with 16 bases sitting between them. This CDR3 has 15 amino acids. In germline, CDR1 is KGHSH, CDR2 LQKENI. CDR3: CASSGALSSGNTIYF. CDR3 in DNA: TGTGCCAGCTCGGGGGCACTAAGTTCGGGAAACACCATATATTTT.

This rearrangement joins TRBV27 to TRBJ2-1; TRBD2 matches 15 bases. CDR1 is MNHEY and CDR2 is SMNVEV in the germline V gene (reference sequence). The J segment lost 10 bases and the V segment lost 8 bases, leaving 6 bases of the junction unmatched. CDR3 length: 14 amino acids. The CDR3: CASGLAGGNREQFF. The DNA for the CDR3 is TGTGCCAGCGGACTAGCGGGAGGGAACCGCGAGCAGTTCTTC.

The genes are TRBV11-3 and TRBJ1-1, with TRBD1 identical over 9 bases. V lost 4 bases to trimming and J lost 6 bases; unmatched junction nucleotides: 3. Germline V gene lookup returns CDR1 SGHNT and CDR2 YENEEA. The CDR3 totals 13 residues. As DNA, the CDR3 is TGTGCCAGCAGCTCGACAGGGGGGTCTGAAGCTTTCTTT. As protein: CASSSTGGSEAFF.

As DNA, the CDR3 is TGTGCCAGCTCACCTAAGATGACGAGGACAGGTTCCTACGAGCAGTACTTC. Amino acid sequence: CASSPKMTRTGSYEQYF. V and J are TRBV18 and TRBJ2-7; 7 bases match TRBD1. Trimming took 3 bases from V and 1 from J; bases not matched to a gene: 12. CDR1 and CDR2 (germline): KGHSH, LQKENI. The CDR3 length is 17 residues.

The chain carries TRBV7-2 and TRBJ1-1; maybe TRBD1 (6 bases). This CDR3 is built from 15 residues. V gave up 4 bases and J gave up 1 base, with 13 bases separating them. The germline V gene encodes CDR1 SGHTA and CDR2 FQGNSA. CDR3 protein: CASSSRGAWNTEAFF. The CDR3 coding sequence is TGTGCCAGCAGCTCACGGGGGGCGTGGAACACTGAAGCTTTCTTT.

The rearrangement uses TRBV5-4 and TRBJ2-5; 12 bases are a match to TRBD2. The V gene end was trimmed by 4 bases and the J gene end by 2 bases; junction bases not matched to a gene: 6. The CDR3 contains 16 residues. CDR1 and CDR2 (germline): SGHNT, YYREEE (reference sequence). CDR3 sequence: CASSTGTSGQQETQYF. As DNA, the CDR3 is TGTGCCAGCAGCACCGGGACTAGCGGGCAACAAGAGACCCAGTACTTC.

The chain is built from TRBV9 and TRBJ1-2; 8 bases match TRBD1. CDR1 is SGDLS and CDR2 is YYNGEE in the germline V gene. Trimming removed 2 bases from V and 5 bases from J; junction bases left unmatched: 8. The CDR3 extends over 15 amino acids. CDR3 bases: TGTGCCAGCAGCGTGCGAAAGACAGGGGATTATGGCTACACCTTC. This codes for CASSVRKTGDYGYTF.

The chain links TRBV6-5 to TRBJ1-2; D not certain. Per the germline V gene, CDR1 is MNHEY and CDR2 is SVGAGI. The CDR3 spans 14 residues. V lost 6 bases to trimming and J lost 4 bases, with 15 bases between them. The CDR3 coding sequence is TGTGCCAGCAGCCAAGGACTGATGGGCTATGGCTACACCTTC. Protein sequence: CASSQGLMGYGYTF.

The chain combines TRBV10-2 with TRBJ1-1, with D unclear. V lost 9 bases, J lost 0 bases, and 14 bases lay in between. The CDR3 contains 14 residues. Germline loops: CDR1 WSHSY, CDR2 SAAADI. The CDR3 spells CASLSVVVNTEAFF. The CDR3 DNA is TGCGCCAGTCTATCGGTAGTCGTGAACACTGAAGCTTTCTTT.